This entry is about one T cell receptor (beta chain). This sample was included in a study of blood T cell repertoires in COVID-19. The CDR3 runs to 13 residues. The V end lost 0 bases, the J end lost 2 bases, and 4 bases lay between the germline ends. The germline gives CDR1 KGHSY, CDR2 FQNENV. Adults between about 18 and 95 years of age took part from 24 US areas. Sequencing was performed with immunoSEQ multiplex PCR; in TCRdb, only in-frame clones are kept and a portion is missing. Of fewer than 300,000 clones detected, about 85% appear once; the ten largest clones hold 2% to 3%. The source material was PBMCs or T cells enriched from blood (not recorded which). This chain joins TRBV16 and TRBJ1-2; D not resolved. This clonotype originated in a woman aged 45-59 years who had recovered from COVID-19. The CDR3 sequence: CASSQSQNYGYTF. The CDR3 DNA is TGTGCCAGCAGCCAATCACAGAACTATGGCTACACCTTC. Supplemented by reference TRBV16 and TRBJ1-2, the full variable domain reads GEEVAQTPKHLVRGEGQKAKLYCAPIKGHSYVFWYQQVLKNEFKFLISFQNENVFDETGMPKERFSAKCLPNSPCSLEIQATKLEDSAVYFCASSQSQNYGYTFGSGTRLTVV.